This T cell receptor (beta chain) was identified during a study of blood T cells in healthy people across ages. Using a J-beta primer mix together with a sample-barcoded 5' primer, a second PCR was run for roughly 7 to 11 cycles. TCRdb re-analysed the 5' RACE reads in MiXCR, keeping a single row per CDR3 protein. The sample contains about 810,000 distinct CDR3 sequences, 35% to 40% of which appear only once. This clonotype was seen a handful of times. In germline, CDR1 is DFQATT, CDR2 SNEGSKA (reference sequence). This CDR3 is built from 14 residues. The germline V and J ends were trimmed by 1 base and 0 bases, with 6 bases remaining between them.

The sequenced sample was blood. The TCR originated in a man aged 18-30 years in good health. This chain uses TRBV20-1 with TRBJ2-2; D gene ambiguous. In DNA, the CDR3 is TGCAGTGCTAGAGGGGTGGCGAACACCGGGGAGCTGTTTTTT. As protein: CSARGVANTGELFF.